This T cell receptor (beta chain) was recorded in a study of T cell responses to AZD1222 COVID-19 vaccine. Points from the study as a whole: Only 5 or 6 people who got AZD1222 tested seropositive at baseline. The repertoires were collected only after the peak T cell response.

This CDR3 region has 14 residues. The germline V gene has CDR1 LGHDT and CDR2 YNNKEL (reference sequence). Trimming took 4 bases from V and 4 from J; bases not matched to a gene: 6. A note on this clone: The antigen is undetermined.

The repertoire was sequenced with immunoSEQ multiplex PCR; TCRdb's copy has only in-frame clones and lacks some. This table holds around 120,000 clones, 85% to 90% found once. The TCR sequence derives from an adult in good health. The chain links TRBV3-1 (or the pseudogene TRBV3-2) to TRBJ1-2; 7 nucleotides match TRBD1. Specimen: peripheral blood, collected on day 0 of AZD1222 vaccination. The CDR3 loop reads CASSPGGQFYGYTF. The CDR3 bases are TGTGCCAGCAGCCCTGGGGGACAGTTCTATGGCTACACCTTC.